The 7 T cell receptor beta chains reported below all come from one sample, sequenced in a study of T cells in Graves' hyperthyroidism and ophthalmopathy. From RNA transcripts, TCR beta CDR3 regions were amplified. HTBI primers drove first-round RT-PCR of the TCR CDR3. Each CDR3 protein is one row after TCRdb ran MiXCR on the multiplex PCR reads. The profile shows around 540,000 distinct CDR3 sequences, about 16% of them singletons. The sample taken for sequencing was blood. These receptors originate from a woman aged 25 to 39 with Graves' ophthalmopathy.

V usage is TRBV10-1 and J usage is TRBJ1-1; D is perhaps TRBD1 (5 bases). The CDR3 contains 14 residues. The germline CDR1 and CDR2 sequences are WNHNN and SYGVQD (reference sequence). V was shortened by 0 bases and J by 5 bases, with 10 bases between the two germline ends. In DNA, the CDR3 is TGCGCCAGCAGTGAGTCGGGGGGGGAAACTGAAGCTTTCTTT. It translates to CASSESGGETEAFF.

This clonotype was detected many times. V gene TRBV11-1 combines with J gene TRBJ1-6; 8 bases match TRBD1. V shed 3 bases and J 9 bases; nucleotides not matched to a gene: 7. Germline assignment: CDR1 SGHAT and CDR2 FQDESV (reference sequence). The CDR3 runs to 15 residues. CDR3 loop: CASSLPTGEASPLHF. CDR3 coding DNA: TGTGCCAGCAGCTTGCCGACAGGGGAGGCTTCACCCCTCCACTTT.

The CDR3 DNA sequence: TGTGCCAGTAGTGGTAGGGGGATCTTCAATGAGCAGTTCTTC. Amino acids: CASSGRGIFNEQFF. The rearrangement links TRBV19 to TRBJ2-1; D perhaps matches TRBD1 (6 bases). The germline V gene has CDR1 LNHDA and CDR2 SQIVND (reference sequence). The CDR3 length is 14 residues. V was shortened by 5 bases and J by 6 bases, with 14 bases between the two germline ends. The full variable domain, completed using reference TRBV19 and TRBJ2-1, is DGGITQSPKYLFRKEGQNVTLSCEQNLNHDAMYWYRQDPGQGLRLIYYSQIVNDFQKGDIAEGYSVSREKKESFPLTVTSAQKNPTAFYLCASSGRGIFNEQFFGPGTRLTVL.

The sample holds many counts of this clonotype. The CDR3 loop is CASPGGKNEQFF. CDR3 nucleotide sequence: TGTGCCAGCCCAGGGGGCAAGAATGAGCAGTTCTTC. The gene calls are TRBV2 and TRBJ2-1; TRBD1 matches 8 bases. The CDR3 consists of 12 residues. After removal of 8 bases from V and 7 bases from J, the junction contained 4 bases not matched to a gene. Germline CDR1 is SNHLY and CDR2 is FYNNEI.

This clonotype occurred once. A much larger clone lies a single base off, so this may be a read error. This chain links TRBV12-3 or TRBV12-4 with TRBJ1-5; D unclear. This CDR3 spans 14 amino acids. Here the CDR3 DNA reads TGTTCCAGCAGTTTAAGATCCGCCAATCAGCCCCAGCATTTT. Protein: CSSSLRSANQPQHF.

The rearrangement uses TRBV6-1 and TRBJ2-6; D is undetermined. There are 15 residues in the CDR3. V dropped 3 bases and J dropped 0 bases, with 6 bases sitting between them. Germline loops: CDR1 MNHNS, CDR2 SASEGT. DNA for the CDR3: TGTGCCAGCAGTGAGCGGATCTCTGGGGCCAACGTCCTGACTTTC. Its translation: CASSERISGANVLTF.

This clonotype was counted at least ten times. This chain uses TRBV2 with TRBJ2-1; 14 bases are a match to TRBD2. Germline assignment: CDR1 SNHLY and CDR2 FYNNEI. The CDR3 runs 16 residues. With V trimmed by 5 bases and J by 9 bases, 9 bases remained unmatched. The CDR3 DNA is TGTGCCAGCAGTCGAACCGGGACTAGCGGGAGTATTGAGCAGTTCTTC. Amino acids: CASSRTGTSGSIEQFF.